The next 26 T cell receptor beta chains were all read from a single sample in a study of blood T cells in healthy people across ages. Alongside a J-beta primer mix, a sample-barcoded 5' primer served in a second PCR lasting about 6 to 12 cycles. TCRdb itself ran the 5' RACE reads through MiXCR, one entry per CDR3 protein. The top ten clones hold 25% to 35% of a sample with just over 800,000 distinct CDR3 sequences, around 62% of them seen once. Sequencing used blood. The receptors come from a man in his thirties or forties in good health.

The chain joins TRBV4-3 to TRBJ2-7, with 8 bases aligning to TRBD1. V was clipped by 0 bases and J by 0 bases; unmatched bases: 19. The CDR3 runs 21 residues. The germline CDR1 and CDR2 sequences are LGHNA and YSLEER. DNA for the CDR3: TGCGCCAGCAGCCAAGAGGGGCCTCGGACAGGGCTGGGTGGGTACTCCTACGAGCAGTACTTC. As protein: CASSQEGPRTGLGGYSYEQYF.

The CDR3 bases are TGTGCCAGCAGCGAGACTAGCGGGGGAAATAATGAGCAGTTCTTC. Translation gives CASSETSGGNNEQFF. The V gene is TRBV7-8, the J gene TRBJ2-1; TRBD2 agrees at 12 bases. From germline, CDR1 is SGHVS and CDR2 FQNEAQ. The length of the CDR3 is 15 residues. V lost 5 bases, J lost 7 bases, and 6 bases stayed unmatched.

This clonotype was picked up one time. With a much larger clone just one base away, this may be a read error. V and J are TRBV29-1 and TRBJ2-7; tentative D call: TRBD1 (6 bases). V was pared by 2 bases and J by 2 bases, with 10 bases between. CDR1 is SQVTM and CDR2 is ANQGSEA in the germline V gene. The length of the CDR3 is 13 residues. Written as DNA, the CDR3 is TGCAGCGTTGAAACGACAGGAACCTACGAGCAGTACTTC. Protein: CSVETTGTYEQYF.

This chain connects TRBV5-1 to TRBJ2-7; 14 bases map to TRBD2. This CDR3 is 15 amino acids long. V shed 3 bases and J 5 bases; nucleotides not matched to a gene: 4. CDR1 and CDR2 (germline): SGHRS, YFSETQ. CDR3 residues: CASSSTSGGAHEQYF. As DNA, the CDR3 is TGCGCCAGCAGCTCGACTAGCGGGGGGGCCCACGAGCAGTACTTC.

The V gene is TRBV4-3, the J gene TRBJ1-2; D gene uncertain. The V and J ends lost 1 base and 5 bases respectively, with 11 bases between them. Germline V CDR1 and CDR2: LGHNA, YSLEER. The CDR3 extends over 14 amino acids. For the CDR3, the DNA is TGCGCCAGCAGCCAAGTGTCGCCAGCTTATGGCTACACCTTC. Residues: CASSQVSPAYGYTF.

This rearrangement joins TRBV7-8 to TRBJ2-5; unclear D gene. CDR1 and CDR2 (germline): SGHVS, FQNEAQ. V gave up 1 base and J gave up 0 bases, with 15 bases separating them. The CDR3 spans 17 residues. The CDR3 reads CASSLGFRGGYQETQYF. As DNA, the CDR3 is TGTGCCAGCAGCTTAGGGTTTCGCGGTGGGTACCAAGAGACCCAGTACTTC.

The V gene is TRBV12-3 or TRBV12-4, the J gene TRBJ1-2; D uncertain. This CDR3 contains 15 residues. V was trimmed by 3 bases and J by 3 bases, leaving 14 bases between them. The CDR3 DNA sequence: TGTGCCAGCAGTTTTGTAACGATGCCCCACTATGGCTACACCTTC. Translation: CASSFVTMPHYGYTF.

The gene calls are TRBV12-3 or TRBV12-4 and TRBJ2-5; no firm D call. V was trimmed by 6 bases and J by 2 bases, leaving 7 bases between them. CDR3 length equals 12 residues. CDR3: CASRLWQETQYF. In nucleotides, the CDR3 is TGTGCCAGCAGACTGTGGCAAGAGACCCAGTACTTC.

The J gene is TRBJ1-2, the V gene TRBV7-2; TRBD1 aligns across 9 bases. Germline V lookup: CDR1 SGHTA, CDR2 FQGNSA. This CDR3 is 14 amino acids long. V was pared by 5 bases and J by 4 bases, with 5 bases of the junction left unmatched. The CDR3 region has the DNA TGTGCCAGCAGCGGCCCGACAGGGGGCTATGGCTACACCTTC. Residues: CASSGPTGGYGYTF.

The rearrangement joins TRBV4-1 to TRBJ1-5, with a possible D match to TRBD1 (6 bases). CDR1 is MGHRA and CDR2 is YSYEKL in the germline V gene. The length of the CDR3 is 16 residues. V was clipped by 2 bases and J by 2 bases, with 13 bases between them. This chain's CDR3 is CASSQPGQQRNQPQHF. CDR3 in DNA: TGCGCCAGCAGCCAACCCGGACAGCAACGCAATCAGCCCCAGCATTTT.

This clonotype came up many times. The chain joins TRBV12-3 or TRBV12-4 to TRBJ2-7, with 16 bases that match TRBD2. This CDR3 has 14 amino acids. V lost 8 bases and J lost 3; bases outside the gene matches: 1. The CDR3, as DNA: TGTGCCAGCGGGACTAGCGGGGGGGACTACGAGCAGTACTTC. Translation gives CASGTSGGDYEQYF.

This clonotype came up a few times. This chain joins TRBV12-3 or TRBV12-4 and TRBJ2-4; possible D gene TRBD1, 6 bases. TRBJ2-7 matches the DNA end more closely, so the J call is doubtful. The CDR3 is 14 residues long. CDR3 coding DNA: TGTGCCAGCGCCGCGGTCCTTCAAGGGGGCGAGCAGTACTTC. Translation: CASAAVLQGGEQYF.

This chain links TRBV5-1 with TRBJ1-4; 11 bases map to TRBD1. V was clipped by 4 bases and J by 4 bases; unmatched bases: 9. CDR1 SGHRS and CDR2 YFSETQ come from the germline V gene. The CDR3 has 17 residues. For the CDR3, the DNA is TGCGCCAGCAGCCCATCGGACAGGGGGCATAGTAATGAAAAACTGTTTTTT. Translating gives CASSPSDRGHSNEKLFF.

The chain couples TRBV3-1 to TRBJ2-7; 14 positions match TRBD2. The CDR3 extends over 16 amino acids. Germline trimming cut 7 bases from V and 1 base from J; bases unmatched to any gene: 6. Germline CDR1 and CDR2: LGHDT and YNNKEL (reference sequence). Here the CDR3 reads CASTGTSGGNSYEQYF. The CDR3, as DNA: TGTGCCAGCACGGGGACTAGCGGGGGCAATTCCTACGAGCAGTACTTC.

The rearrangement links TRBV14 to TRBJ2-7; TRBD2 matches 14 bases. The CDR3 length is 20 residues. Germline trimming cut 2 bases from V and 4 bases from J; bases unmatched to any gene: 16. Per the germline V gene, CDR1 is SGHDN and CDR2 is FVKESK. CDR3 sequence reads: CASSQYTRTSGGRKFYEQYF. CDR3 in DNA: TGTGCCAGCAGCCAATATACCCGGACTAGCGGGGGGCGAAAATTTTACGAGCAGTACTTC.

V usage is TRBV15 and J usage is TRBJ2-5; D remains unclear. The CDR3 loop spans 14 amino acids. From germline, CDR1 is LNHNV and CDR2 YYDKDF (reference sequence). Deletions cut 0 bases from V and 1 base from J, with 6 bases between. CDR3 nucleotide sequence: TGTGCCACCAGCAGAGATCGGCTCCAAGAGACCCAGTACTTC. Its protein product is CATSRDRLQETQYF. Full variable domain (rest looked up from reference TRBV15 and TRBJ2-5): DAMVIQNPRYQVTQFGKPVTLSCSQTLNHNVMYWYQQKSSQAPKLLFHYYDKDFNNEADTPDNFQSRRPNTSFCFLDIRSPGLGDTAMYLCATSRDRLQETQYFGPGTRLLVL.

The chain uses TRBV7-2 and TRBJ2-3; D is uncertain. There are 12 residues in the CDR3. Germline values: CDR1 SGHTA, CDR2 FQGNSA. V lost 4 bases and J lost 7, with 9 bases in between. Here the CDR3 DNA reads TGTGCCAGCAGCTCCCCGGGTAATACGCAGTATTTT. As protein: CASSSPGNTQYF.

As concerns this clonotype: A much larger clone differs from this one at a single base, so this may be a read error. V and J are TRBV15 and TRBJ2-3; D is uncertain. This CDR3 region has 15 residues. V lost 5 bases and J 4 bases, leaving 16 bases between the germline ends. The V gene's germline CDR1 is LNHNV and CDR2 YYDKDF (reference sequence). CDR3 amino acids: CATSWIWLHADTQYF. The CDR3 nucleotides read TGTGCCACCAGCTGGATATGGCTTCATGCAGATACGCAGTATTTT.

On this clonotype: Its ends do not fully match the called genes, so a read error is possible. The CDR3 DNA reads as TGTGCCGGCAGTTTACATGGCGGGGCGGGGGGAACCTACGAGCAGTACTTC. Protein product: CAGSLHGGAGGTYEQYF. The genes are TRBV27 and TRBJ2-7, with 8 nucleotides matching TRBD2. Germline V gene sequence: CDR1 MNHEY, CDR2 SMNVEV (reference sequence). This CDR3 comprises 17 residues.

The rearrangement uses TRBV6-5 and TRBJ1-2, with TRBD1 as a possible D gene (6 bases). CDR1 is MNHEY and CDR2 is SVGAGI in the germline V gene. This CDR3 region has 13 residues. V lost 8 bases and J 4 bases, leaving 14 bases between the germline ends. The CDR3 here is CASGNRVGYGYTF. DNA for the CDR3: TGTGCCAGCGGGAACAGGGTTGGCTATGGCTACACCTTC.

The J gene is TRBJ1-2, the V gene TRBV10-3; the D gene is possibly TRBD1 (6 bases). The CDR3 loop spans 14 amino acids. The ends were cut back, 9 bases at V and 2 bases at J, with 16 bases in the middle. Germline assignment: CDR1 ENHRY and CDR2 SYGVKD. The CDR3 sequence is CAITLTGKNYGYTF. The CDR3 nucleotides read TGTGCCATTACATTGACAGGAAAAAACTATGGCTACACCTTC.

Notes on this clonotype: A read error may be the cause here, since a much bigger clone is one base away. This rearrangement joins TRBV7-2 to TRBJ2-1; TRBD2 matches at 9 bases. CDR1 and CDR2 from the germline V gene are SGHTA and FQGNSA. This CDR3 comprises 17 residues. The V segment lost 4 bases and the J segment 4 bases; nucleotides outside the gene matches: 11. The CDR3 bases are TGTGCCAGCAGCTCAGGACTAGCGAGGGCTGGATACAATGAGCAGTTCTTC. The encoded protein is CASSSGLARAGYNEQFF. Drawing the rest from reference TRBV7-2 and TRBJ2-1, the complete variable domain is GAGVSQSPSNKVTEKGKDVELRCDPISGHTALYWYRQSLGQGLEFLIYFQGNSAPDKSGLPSDRFSAERTGGSVSTLTIQRTQQEDSAVYLCASSSGLARAGYNEQFFGPGTRLTVL.

The rearrangement joins TRBV6-5 to TRBJ1-2, with no clear D. Germline V gives CDR1 MNHEY, CDR2 SVGAGI. The CDR3 is 15 residues long. V gave up 2 bases and J gave up 0 bases, with 10 bases separating them. CDR3: CASSYGPAPNYGYTF. The CDR3 nucleotides read TGTGCCAGCAGTTACGGTCCAGCCCCTAACTATGGCTACACCTTC.

This chain joins TRBV14 and TRBJ2-1; the D gene is possibly TRBD2 (6 bases). The germline V gene has CDR1 SGHDN and CDR2 FVKESK. The CDR3 loop spans 15 amino acids. Trimming pared 0 bases from V and 7 bases from J, leaving 13 bases between. CDR3 protein: CASSQDWGSGNEQFF. CDR3 sequence (DNA): TGTGCCAGCAGCCAAGATTGGGGTAGCGGTAATGAGCAGTTCTTC.

The rearrangement joins TRBV29-1 to TRBJ2-7, with TRBD2 matching over 7 bases. The ends lost 7 bases at V and 3 bases at J; junction bases unmatched: 6. Germline values: CDR1 SQVTM, CDR2 ANQGSEA. The CDR3 length is 12 residues. DNA for the CDR3: TGCAGCGCTCGGGACTACTACTACGAGCAGTACTTC. Protein: CSARDYYYEQYF.

The chain combines TRBV6-6 with TRBJ2-6; no clear D. CDR1 MNHNY and CDR2 SVGAGI come from the germline V gene (reference sequence). Trimming cost V 0 bases and J 0 bases, with 9 bases left between them. The CDR3 length is 17 residues. The CDR3 loop is CASSYSEIPSGANVLTF. The CDR3 nucleotides read TGTGCCAGCAGTTACTCCGAAATTCCCTCTGGGGCCAACGTCCTGACTTTC.